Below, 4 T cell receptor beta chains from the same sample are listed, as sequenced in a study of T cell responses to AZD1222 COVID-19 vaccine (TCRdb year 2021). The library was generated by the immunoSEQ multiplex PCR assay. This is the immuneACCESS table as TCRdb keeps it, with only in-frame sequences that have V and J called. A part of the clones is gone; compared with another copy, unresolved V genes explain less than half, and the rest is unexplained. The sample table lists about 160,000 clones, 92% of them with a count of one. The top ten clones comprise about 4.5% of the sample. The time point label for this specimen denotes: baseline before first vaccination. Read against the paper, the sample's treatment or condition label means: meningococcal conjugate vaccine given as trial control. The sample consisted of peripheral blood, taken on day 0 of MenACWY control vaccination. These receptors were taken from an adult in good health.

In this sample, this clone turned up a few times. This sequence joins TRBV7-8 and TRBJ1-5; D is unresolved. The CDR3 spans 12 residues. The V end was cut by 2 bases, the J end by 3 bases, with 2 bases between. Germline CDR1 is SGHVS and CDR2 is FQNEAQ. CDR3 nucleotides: TGTGCCAGCAGCTTACCCAATCAGCCCCAGCATTTT. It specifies CASSLPNQPQHF. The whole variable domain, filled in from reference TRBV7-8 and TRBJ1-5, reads GAGVSQSPRYKVAKRGQDVALRCDPISGHVSLFWYQQALGQGPEFLTYFQNEAQLDKSGLPSDRFFAERPEGSVSTLKIQRTQQEDSAVYLCASSLPNQPQHFGDGTRLSIL.

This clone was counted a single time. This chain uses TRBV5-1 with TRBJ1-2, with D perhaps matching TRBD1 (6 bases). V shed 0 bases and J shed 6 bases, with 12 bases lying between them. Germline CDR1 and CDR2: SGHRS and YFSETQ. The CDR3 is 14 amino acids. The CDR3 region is CASSLAGRGHGYTF. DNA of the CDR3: TGCGCCAGCAGCTTGGCGGGCAGGGGCCATGGCTACACCTTC.

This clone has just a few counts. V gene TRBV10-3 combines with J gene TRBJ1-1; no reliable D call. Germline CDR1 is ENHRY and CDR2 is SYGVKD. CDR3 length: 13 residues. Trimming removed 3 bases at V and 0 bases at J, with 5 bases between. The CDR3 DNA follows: TGTGCCATCAGTGATACTATGAACACTGAAGCTTTCTTT. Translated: CAISDTMNTEAFF.

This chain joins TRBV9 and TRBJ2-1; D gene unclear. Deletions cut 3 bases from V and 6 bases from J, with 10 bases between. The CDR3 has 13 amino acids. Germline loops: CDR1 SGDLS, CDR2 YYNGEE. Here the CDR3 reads CASSEGQPNEQFF. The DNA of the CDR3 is TGTGCCAGCAGCGAGGGTCAACCCAATGAGCAGTTCTTC.